The entry below describes one T cell receptor (beta chain). Which antigen it targets is not known. Per-nucleotide qualities are absent, and no much larger clonotype sits a single base away. This entry belongs to a study of shared clonotypes between healthy human individuals (dated by TCRdb to 2020 to 2021). The study in broad terms: Three men and a couple of women, aged 18 to 49 years, made up the cohort. Libraries were prepared and TCR repertoires were sequenced by different laboratories using diverse techniques, in order to increase sequencing depth and limit assay-specific biases. Each donor's leukapheresis produced roughly between roughly 0.9 and 8.9 billion PBMCs. The study deeply sequenced blood TCR repertoires of several healthy adults to estimate repertoire size and the extent of clonotype sharing between individuals. For each donor, CD4 naive and CD4 memory were each run on three plates, CD8 naive on two plates, and CD8 memory on one plate. Summary of the overall study and its limitations: Sampling was restricted to blood, and TCR repertoires in tissues likely differ from the TCR repertoires found in blood. Because the study included a small number of donors, the genetic and exposure-history diversity represented was limited. Even with the large sequencing depth, rarefaction of the sorted-subset datasets indicated that sequencing was incomplete. Pairwise subsampling led to the expectation that sequencing depth would affect the degree of clonotype sharing among donors. Larger estimated clonotype richness was generally found for naive subsets than for memory subsets. Compared with non-shared clonotypes, clonotypes shared by all four sorted-subset donors had higher generation probabilities. Sharing across a few donors was observed for about 5% of naive CD4, over 3% of naive CD8, over 2% of memory CD4, and roughly 0.43% of memory CD8 clonotypes.

Using the deep immunoSEQ assay, TCR CDR3 regions were amplified from genomic DNA by multiplex PCR. Genomic DNA extracted from each cell subset was distributed evenly over all wells of several immunoSEQ 96-well plates, and each plate served as one replicate. Each replicate PCR for sorted subsets received approximately 220 ng genomic DNA, equal to roughly 33,000 T cell genomes. Purified libraries were quantified with a Qubit 3.0 fluorometer, sized on a Bioanalyzer 2100, and re-quantified with the KAPA Library Quantification kit. Every immunoSEQ 96-well plate was sequenced on a separate single-read 150-cycle Illumina NextSeq 550 flow cell. Concerning the study's data processing: Because only junctional sequences without quality scores were contained in the immunoSEQ output, filtering matching that applied to full-length reads could not be performed. To assign V/J genes and CDR3, sequences were annotated against IMGT germline references using PyIR, a Python wrapper for IgBLAST v1.9. Reads were filtered out if the reads had weak V/J assignments (E-value above 1e-6), no CDR3, stop codons, out-of-frame junctions, or ambiguous translated residues. V3J clonotypes were defined as sequences sharing an identical inferred V gene, J gene, and CDR3 amino acid sequence. Percentage overlap between repertoires was calculated by dividing the number of shared unique clonotypes by the size of the smaller repertoire. RTK rarefaction, the Chao1 estimator, and Recon v2.1 estimates of unobserved clonotypes were used to assess repertoire richness. For all TCRbeta clonotypes obtained by the gDNA method from a handful of donors, generation probabilities were computed with OLGA. Held by TCRdb, this immuneACCESS table contains in-frame sequences only and omits some clones. Under half of the omission traces to an unresolved V gene where checked; the cause of the rest is unknown. V, J and clone size are those of that table, while D and trimming were read from the DNA. This sample comprises about 2.4 million clones, 93% of them detected only once. The ten largest clones add up to about 0.38% of the sample.

The donors were healthy, HIV-negative adults with no recently reported acute infections or vaccinations. Every donor was a Caucasian adult residing in Nashville, Tennessee, USA. Magnetic negative selection was used to enrich CD4+ T cells, after which naive cells were positively selected on CD45RA and the negative fraction became the memory subset. Blood was obtained by leukapheresis, after which PBMCs were separated by Ficoll-Histopaque density gradient centrifugation and cryopreserved in liquid nitrogen vapor phase. Analytical flow cytometry was used to check the purity and quantity of every magnetically sorted T cell population. Genomic DNA was isolated from each sorted fraction and quantified by UV absorbance on a Nanodrop 2000c. The sequencing input was naive CD4+ T cells from PBMCs. This specimen's cell subset or site label, per the study, means: CD45RA+ positively selected. The TCR comes from a man aged 18-30 years in good health. Some clones in this sample may be carry-over from other donors' samples.

CDR3 sequence: CASSLDGETEAFF. The DNA sequence is TGTGCCAGCAGCTTAGATGGAGAAACTGAAGCTTTCTTT. The sequence is built from TRBV11-2 and TRBJ1-1; the D gene lacks a confident call. Per the germline V gene, SGHAT is the CDR1 and FQNNGV is the CDR2. Including cysteine and phenylalanine, the CDR3 has 13 amino acids. Just the 39-base CDR3 DNA is kept, in frame starting at base 1. The V and J ends are trimmed by 0 bases and 5 bases, leaving 7 bases between them.